Sequencing of this TCR beta chain was carried out in a study of blood T cell repertoires in COVID-19. Study-wide background: From T cells, B-cell-depleted T cells, or PBMCs came the material, which was cDNA or gDNA.

Source study methods: Amplification with reference gene primers provided the estimates of nucleated cell counts. Repertoires were generated with immunoSEQ multiplex PCR, while TCRdb's copy carries only in-frame clones and drops some. The V and J calls and clone size were taken over from that table, and D and trimming were inferred from the DNA. Counted here are around 230,000 clones, roughly 91% occurring once; the ten biggest clones make up around 4.2%. Germline V gene sequence: CDR1 MNHEY, CDR2 SVGAGI. Trimming at V came to 0 bases and at J to 2 bases, leaving 4 bases not matched to a gene. The CDR3 totals 16 residues. Donors were grouped by their self-reported clinical history.

The V and J genes are TRBV6-5 and TRBJ2-3, with TRBD2 identical over 8 bases. The origin of this receptor is a woman aged 25 to 39 with acute COVID-19. Sequencing was carried out using PBMCs or T cells enriched from blood (not recorded which). CDR3 DNA sequence: TGTGCCAGCAGTTACTCCACGGGACTAGACACAGATACGCAGTATTTT. It yields the protein CASSYSTGLDTDTQYF.